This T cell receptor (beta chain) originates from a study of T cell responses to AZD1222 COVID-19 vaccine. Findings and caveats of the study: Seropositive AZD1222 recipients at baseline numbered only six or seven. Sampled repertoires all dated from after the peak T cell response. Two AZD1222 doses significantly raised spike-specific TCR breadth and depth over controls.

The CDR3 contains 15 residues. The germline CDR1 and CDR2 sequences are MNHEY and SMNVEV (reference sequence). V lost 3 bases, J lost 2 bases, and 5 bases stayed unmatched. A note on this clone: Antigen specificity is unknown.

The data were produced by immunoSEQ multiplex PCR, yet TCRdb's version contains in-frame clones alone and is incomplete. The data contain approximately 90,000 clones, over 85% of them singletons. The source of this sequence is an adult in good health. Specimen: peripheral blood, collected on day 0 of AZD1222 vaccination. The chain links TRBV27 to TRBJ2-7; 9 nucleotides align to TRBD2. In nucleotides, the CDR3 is TGTGCCAGCAGTTTCGGTAGCGGGGGACCCTACGAGCAGTACTTC. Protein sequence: CASSFGSGGPYEQYF.